The source of this TCR beta chain is a study of Ad26.COV2.S vaccination and SARS-CoV-2 variants. The study, taken as a whole, reports: Vaccine recipients posted higher spike-specific TCR breadth than their placebo counterparts.

Sequencing used immunoSEQ multiplex PCR; TCRdb keeps in-frame clones, though not all of them. Counted here are about 350,000 clones, less than 90% occurring once; the ten biggest clones make up around 6.6%. Treatment here: some 20 received Ad26.COV2.S at low or high dose, single or two shots; about 5 received placebo; per-sample allocation not given. The study sampled participants on day 63 after the first vaccine or placebo injection. A word on this clone: The antigen is undetermined.

The CDR3 is made up of 16 amino acids. V shed 0 bases and J 9 bases; nucleotides not matched to a gene: 11. Germline values: CDR1 SGHRS, CDR2 YFSETQ. The rearrangement links TRBV5-1 to TRBJ2-1; 8 positions agree with TRBD2. The TCR sequence derives from a person aged 18-60 years who received the Ad26.COV2.S COVID-19 vaccine or a placebo. The sample here was peripheral blood, taken in a trial of Ad26.COV2.S vaccine versus placebo. The DNA for the CDR3 is TGCGCCAGCAGCTTGGCCGGGGTAGCGGGAAGTCTTGAGCAGTTCTTC. Amino acids: CASSLAGVAGSLEQFF.